One and the same sample provided the 9 T cell receptor beta chains below, sequenced in a study of shared clonotypes between healthy human individuals. Libraries were prepared by immunoSEQ multiplex PCR; TCRdb keeps only in-frame clonotypes and omits some of them. The sample shows just over 2,000,000 clones, 90% to 95% of them seen only once. The sequencing sample was made of naive CD4+ T cells sorted from blood. As for subset: CD45RA+ positively selected. The receptors derive from a man aged 18 to 30 in good health.

The CDR3, as DNA: TGTGCCAGCAGCTTTTCTAGCGGGAGCATCTACAATGAGCAGTTCTTC. Its protein is CASSFSSGSIYNEQFF. The V gene is TRBV11-2, the J gene TRBJ2-1; 10 bases map to TRBD2. Germline V CDR1 and CDR2: SGHAT, FQNNGV. The CDR3 is 16 amino acids. J lost 3 bases, V lost 3 bases, and 5 bases had no gene match.

This chain links TRBV9 with TRBJ2-3; TRBD2 agrees at 12 bases. V lost 0 bases and J lost 5; bases outside the gene matches: 4. Germline lookup yields CDR1 SGDLS and CDR2 YYNGEE. The CDR3 loop spans 16 amino acids. The CDR3 spells CASSVGTSGMGDTQYF. The DNA of the CDR3 is TGTGCCAGCAGCGTAGGGACTAGCGGGATGGGAGATACGCAGTATTTT.

The table lists this clone with a count of one. Other DNA sequences of this sample code for an identical CDR3. The V call is TRBV6-5, the J call TRBJ2-7; D uncertain. The CDR3 covers 12 residues. Germline lookup yields CDR1 MNHEY and CDR2 SVGAGI. Deletions cut 1 base from V and 4 bases from J, with 5 bases between. The CDR3 coding sequence is TGTGCCAGCAGTTACTTCCGTTACGAGCAGTACTTC. It is translated as CASSYFRYEQYF.

This clone was seen once. CDR3 sequence (DNA): TGTGCCACCAGCCCAGCAGGGACGGGCTATGGCTACACCTTC. It yields the protein CATSPAGTGYGYTF. This chain connects TRBV15 to TRBJ1-2; D may be TRBD1 (5 bases). The V gene's germline CDR1 is LNHNV and CDR2 YYDKDF (reference sequence). The CDR3 is made up of 14 amino acids. The V and J ends lost 5 bases and 4 bases respectively, with 14 bases between them.

CDR3 residues: CASSDGTTDITDTQYF. The CDR3 region has the DNA TGTGCCAGCTCAGACGGGACTACCGACATCACAGATACGCAGTATTTT. The chain couples TRBV18 to TRBJ2-3; 7 bases are a match to TRBD2. Germline V gene data show CDR1 as KGHSH and CDR2 as LQKENI. The trim removed 5 bases at V and 2 bases at J, leaving 10 bases unmatched. CDR3 length: 16 amino acids.

The chain carries TRBV19 and TRBJ1-1, with D uncertain. The V gene's germline CDR1 is LNHDA and CDR2 SQIVND (reference sequence). The CDR3 totals 13 residues. V dropped 2 bases and J dropped 8 bases, with 12 bases sitting between them. The CDR3 DNA reads as TGTGCCAGTAGTATATTGGCAGACGAAGAAGCTTTCTTT. It codes for CASSILADEEAFF.

This chain uses TRBV6-1 with TRBJ1-2; D gene unclear. Germline lookup yields CDR1 MNHNS and CDR2 SASEGT. V was cut by 11 bases and J by 5 bases, with 12 bases left in between. This CDR3 has 11 residues. CDR3 region: CAGRTEYGYTF. The CDR3 DNA is TGTGCCGGAAGAACTGAGTATGGCTACACCTTC.

The V call is TRBV16, the J call TRBJ2-1, with D unresolved. The V gene lost 4 bases and the J gene lost 7 bases, with 17 bases spanning the gap. CDR3 length equals 15 residues. CDR1 and CDR2 from the germline V gene are KGHSY and FQNENV. In DNA form, the CDR3 reads TGTGCCAGCAGCCCACACTCAGCGTGGTCGAATGAGCAGTTCTTC. Translated: CASSPHSAWSNEQFF.

A remark on this clone: In the same sample, other DNA sequences code for this CDR3. The chain links TRBV30 to TRBJ2-7, with D unresolved. This CDR3 spans 11 amino acids. V lost 0 bases and J 3 bases, leaving 3 bases between the germline ends. The germline CDR1 and CDR2 sequences are GTSNPN and SVGIG (reference sequence). This CDR3 reads CAWSVNYEQYF. The CDR3 coding sequence is TGTGCCTGGAGTGTTAACTACGAGCAGTACTTC.